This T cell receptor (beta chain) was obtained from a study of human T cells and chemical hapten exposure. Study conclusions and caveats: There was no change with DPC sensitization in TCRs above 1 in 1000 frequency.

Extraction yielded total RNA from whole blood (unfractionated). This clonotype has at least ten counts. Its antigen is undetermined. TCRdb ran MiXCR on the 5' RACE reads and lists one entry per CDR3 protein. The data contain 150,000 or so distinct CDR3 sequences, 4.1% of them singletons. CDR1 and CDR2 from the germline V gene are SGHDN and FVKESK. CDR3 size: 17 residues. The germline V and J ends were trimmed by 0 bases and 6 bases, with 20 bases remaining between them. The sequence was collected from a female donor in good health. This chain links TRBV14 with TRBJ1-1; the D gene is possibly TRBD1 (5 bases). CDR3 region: CASSQDWAWAGGPEAFF. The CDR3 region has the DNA TGTGCCAGCAGCCAAGATTGGGCATGGGCCGGGGGACCTGAAGCTTTCTTT.